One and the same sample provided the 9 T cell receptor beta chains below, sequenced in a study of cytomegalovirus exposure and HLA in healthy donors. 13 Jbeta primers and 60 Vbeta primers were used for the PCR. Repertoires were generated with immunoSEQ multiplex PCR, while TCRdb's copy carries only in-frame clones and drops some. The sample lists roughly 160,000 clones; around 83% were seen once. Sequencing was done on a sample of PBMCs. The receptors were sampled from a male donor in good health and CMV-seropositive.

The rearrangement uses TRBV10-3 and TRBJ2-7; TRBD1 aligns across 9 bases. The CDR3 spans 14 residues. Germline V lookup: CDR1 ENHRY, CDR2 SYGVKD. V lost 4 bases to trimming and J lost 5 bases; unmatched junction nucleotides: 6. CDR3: CAISVQRQGDEQYF. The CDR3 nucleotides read TGTGCCATCAGTGTGCAGCGACAGGGGGACGAGCAGTACTTC.

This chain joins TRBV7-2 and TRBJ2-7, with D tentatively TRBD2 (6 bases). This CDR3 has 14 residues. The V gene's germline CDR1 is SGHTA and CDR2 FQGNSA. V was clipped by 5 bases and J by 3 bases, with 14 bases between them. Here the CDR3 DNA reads TGTGCCAGCAGCATGATTAGCGGAGACTACGAGCAGTACTTC. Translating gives CASSMISGDYEQYF.

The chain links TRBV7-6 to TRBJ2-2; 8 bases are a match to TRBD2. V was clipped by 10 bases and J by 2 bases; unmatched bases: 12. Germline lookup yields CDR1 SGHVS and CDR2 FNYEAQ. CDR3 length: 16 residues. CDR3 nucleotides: TGTGCCATCTACCGGAGCGGGGGCCCAAACACCGGGGAGCTGTTTTTT. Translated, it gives CAIYRSGGPNTGELFF.

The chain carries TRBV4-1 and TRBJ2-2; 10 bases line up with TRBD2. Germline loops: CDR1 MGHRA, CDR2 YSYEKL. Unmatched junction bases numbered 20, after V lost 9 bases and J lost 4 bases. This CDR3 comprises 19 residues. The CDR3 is CARRERTLAGASRTGELFF. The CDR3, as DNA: TGCGCCAGAAGAGAGAGGACCCTAGCGGGGGCCTCACGCACCGGGGAGCTGTTTTTT.

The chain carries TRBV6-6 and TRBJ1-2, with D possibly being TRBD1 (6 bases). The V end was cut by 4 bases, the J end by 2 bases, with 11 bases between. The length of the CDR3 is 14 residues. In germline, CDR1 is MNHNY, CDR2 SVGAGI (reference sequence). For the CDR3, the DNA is TGTGCCAGCAGTTGGGACACGATCAACTATGGCTACACCTTC. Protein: CASSWDTINYGYTF.

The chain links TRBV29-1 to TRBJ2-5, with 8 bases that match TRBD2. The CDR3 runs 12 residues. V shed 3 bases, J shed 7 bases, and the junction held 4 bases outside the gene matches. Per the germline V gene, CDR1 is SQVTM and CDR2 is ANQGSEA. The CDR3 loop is CSVDQSGGTQYF. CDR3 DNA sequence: TGCAGCGTTGACCAGAGCGGGGGGACCCAGTACTTC. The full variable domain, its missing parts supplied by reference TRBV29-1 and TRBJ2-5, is SAVISQKPSRDICQRGTSLTIQCQVDSQVTMMFWYRQQPGQSLTLIATANQGSEATYESGFVIDKFPISRPNLTFSTLTVSNMSPEDSSIYLCSVDQSGGTQYFGPGTRLLVL.

In DNA form, the CDR3 reads TGTGCCAGCAGCAAAGGGGGGGGAAAGGGGTTCTACGAGCAGTACTTC. Encoded protein: CASSKGGGKGFYEQYF. The J gene is TRBJ2-7, the V gene TRBV21-1; TRBD2, as called in the table, went unchecked against the DNA. TRBV21-1 is a known pseudogene. The CDR3 extends over 16 amino acids.

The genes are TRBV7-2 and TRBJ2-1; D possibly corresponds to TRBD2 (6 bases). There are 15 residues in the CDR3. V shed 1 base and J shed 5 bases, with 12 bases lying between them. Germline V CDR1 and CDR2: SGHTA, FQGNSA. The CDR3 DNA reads TGTGCCAGCAGCTTAGTTGCGGGGTGGGACAATGAGCAGTTCTTC. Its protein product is CASSLVAGWDNEQFF.

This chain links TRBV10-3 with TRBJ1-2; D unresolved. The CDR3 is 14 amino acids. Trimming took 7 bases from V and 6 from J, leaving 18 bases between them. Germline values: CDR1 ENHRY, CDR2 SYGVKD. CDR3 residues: CAITRPGTNDGYTF. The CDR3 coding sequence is TGTGCCATCACCCGACCGGGTACGAACGATGGCTACACCTTC.